Only one count was recorded for the clone carrying this T cell receptor (beta chain). As defined, naive CD8 cells were CD45RO-negative and positively selected for CCR7, with terminally differentiated effector memory CD45RA+ cells excluded. The source of the sample is a study of shared clonotypes between healthy human individuals. About the research overall: Each donor contributed plates that comprised three CD4 naive, three CD4 memory, two CD8 naive and one CD8 memory.

The protocol was immunoSEQ multiplex PCR, while the TCRdb copy is restricted to in-frame clones and leaves out a portion. Among roughly 2.1 million clones listed, about 93% were seen once. V gave up 8 bases and J gave up 7 bases; unmatched junction bases: 1. The length of the CDR3 is 11 residues. Germline CDR1 is MNHEY and CDR2 is SMNVEV (reference sequence). Sequenced input: naive CD8+ T cells from PBMCs. This sequence joins TRBV27 and TRBJ2-3, with TRBD2 matching over 9 bases. The receptor comes from a young man in good health. Some clones in this sample may be carry-over from other donors' samples. The CDR3 loop reads CASASGNTQYF. The CDR3 DNA reads as TGTGCCAGCGCTAGCGGGAATACGCAGTATTTT.